The 24 T cell receptor beta chains reported below all come from one sample, sequenced in a study of T cells in women clearing cervical HPV infection. Sequenced by immunoSEQ multiplex PCR; TCRdb stores in-frame clones only, minus some. Recorded for this sample: about 40,000 clones. Sequencing was performed on blood buffy coat. These receptors were collected from a woman between 18 and 70 years old with a cervical HPV16 infection that either progressed to CIN3+ or cleared (not recorded which).

Comment on this clone: The read is 3 residues too short to cover the CDR3 end, so that end is filled in from the germline J gene. This chain uses TRBV19 with TRBJ2-3; 9 bases map to TRBD1. The CDR3 is made up of 14 amino acids. V was clipped by 11 bases and J by 4 bases; unmatched bases: 10. CDR1 and CDR2 (germline): LNHDA, SQIVND (reference sequence). CDR3 protein: CARRQGGVADTQYF. The sequenced CDR3 bases are TGTGCCCGAAGACAGGGGGGGGTTGCAGATACG. The full variable domain, completed using reference TRBV19 and TRBJ2-3, is DGGITQSPKYLFRKEGQNVTLSCEQNLNHDAMYWYRQDPGQGLRLIYYSQIVNDFQKGDIAEGYSVSREKKESFPLTVTSAQKNPTAFYLCARRQGGVADTQYFGPGTRLTVL.

As for this clone: The observed sequence ends 3 residues before the CDR3 terminus, with the missing tail filled in from the germline J gene. The V and J genes are TRBV19 and TRBJ1-5, with D perhaps matching TRBD1 (5 bases). The germline V gene has CDR1 LNHDA and CDR2 SQIVND (reference sequence). Trimming took off 5 bases at V and 3 bases at J, with 14 bases between the two ends. This CDR3 comprises 15 residues. The sequenced part of the CDR3 DNA is TGTGCCAGTAGTCCGGGGGACGGACCCAATCAGCCC. Protein sequence: CASSPGDGPNQP. The whole CDR3 protein reads CASSPGDGPNQPQHF. Full variable domain (rest looked up from reference TRBV19 and TRBJ1-5): DGGITQSPKYLFRKEGQNVTLSCEQNLNHDAMYWYRQDPGQGLRLIYYSQIVNDFQKGDIAEGYSVSREKKESFPLTVTSAQKNPTAFYLCASSPGDGPNQPQHFGDGTRLSIL.

As concerns this clone: The CDR3 end falls 3 residues outside the read, so it is completed with the germline J gene. The V gene is TRBV20-1, the J gene TRBJ1-2, with D maybe TRBD1 (6 bases). CDR3 length: 14 amino acids. Germline CDR1 reads DFQATT; CDR2 reads SNEGSKA (reference sequence). CDR3 residues: CSAPSQGSGGGYTF. CDR3 DNA (partial): TGCAGTGCTCCCTCCCAGGGGTCAGGTGGAGGC.

Concerning this clone: Coverage ceases 3 residues before the CDR3 finishes, and the germline J gene fills in the end. The rearrangement uses TRBV20-1 and TRBJ2-5; 7 bases fit TRBD1. V shed 4 bases and J 1 base; nucleotides not matched to a gene: 6. Germline V CDR1 and CDR2: DFQATT, SNEGSKA (reference sequence). The CDR3 loop spans 14 amino acids. Incomplete CDR3 DNA: TGCAGTGCTACCAGACAGGGAACCCAAGAGACC. Translation: CSATRQGTQET. The full CDR3 protein is CSATRQGTQETQYF.

Points on this clone: The read halts 3 residues ahead of the CDR3 end, with the missing end drawn from the germline J gene. This chain links TRBV5-4 with TRBJ1-2; a possible D gene is TRBD1 (5 bases). The germline V gene encodes CDR1 SGHNT and CDR2 YYREEE (reference sequence). This CDR3 is built from 14 residues. CDR3 residues: CASSSPDSPGGYTF. CDR3 DNA (partial): TGTGCCAGCAGCTCACCCGACAGTCCCGGGGGC.

On this clone: Its ends do not fully match the called genes, so a read error is possible. Read sequence stops 3 residues before the CDR3 end, and the germline J gene provides the missing end. V usage is TRBV18 and J usage is TRBJ2-7; no definite D call. This CDR3 spans 11 amino acids. Per germline, CDR1 KGHSH and CDR2 LQKENI. The sequenced part of the CDR3 DNA is TGTACCAGCTCAGAGGCATACGAG. As protein: CTSSEAYE. The whole CDR3 region reads CTSSEAYEQYF.

Comment on this clone: The DNA ends 3 residues before the CDR3 does, and the rest of the CDR3 is filled in from the germline J gene. V and J are TRBV20-1 and TRBJ2-3; 8 bases match TRBD2. The V and J ends lost 3 bases and 3 bases, in that order; junction bases with no gene match: 2. The CDR3 runs 13 residues. Germline values: CDR1 DFQATT, CDR2 SNEGSKA (reference sequence). The covered CDR3 bases are TGCAGTGCTAGCGGGGGGGCGACAGATACG. Translation gives CSASGGATDT. The entire CDR3 is CSASGGATDTQYF.

Regarding this clone: The CDR3 extends 3 residues past the end of the read, so its final part is completed from the germline J gene. The chain links TRBV19 to TRBJ1-2, with 7 nucleotides matching TRBD1. Germline V gene sequence: CDR1 LNHDA, CDR2 SQIVND (reference sequence). The CDR3 is 13 residues long. The ends lost 7 bases at V and 7 bases at J; junction bases unmatched: 9. The covered CDR3 bases are TGTGCCAGTACCAAAGGGGGCAGGCCTGGC. Its protein is CASTKGGRPG. The entire CDR3 sequence reads CASTKGGRPGYTF.

As for this clone: The read comes to an end 3 residues before the CDR3 does, leaving the germline J gene to fill in the end. The chain carries TRBV12-3 or TRBV12-4 and TRBJ1-1, with 7 bases that match TRBD1. This CDR3 is built from 14 residues. Trimming cost V 6 bases and J 3 bases; bases outside gene matches: 7. CDR3 DNA (partial): TGTGCCAGCAGGCCGACAGGGAGACACACTGAA. Protein product: CASRPTGRHTE. The full CDR3 is CASRPTGRHTEAFF.

About this clone itself: The read terminates 3 residues ahead of where the CDR3 ends, so the germline J gene completes it. J is TRBJ2-5 and V is TRBV18, with 10 bases identical to TRBD2. V gave up 6 bases and J gave up 5 bases; unmatched junction bases: 12. Per the germline V gene, CDR1 is KGHSH and CDR2 is LQKENI. This CDR3 is 16 amino acids long. The chain's CDR3 is CASSALSGGPSETQYF. The sequenced CDR3 bases are TGTGCCAGCTCTGCCCTTAGCGGGGGGCCGTCGGAGACC. Variable domain in full (rest from reference TRBV18 and TRBJ2-5): NAGVMQNPRHLVRRRGQEARLRCSPMKGHSHVYWYRQLPEEGLKFMVYLQKENIIDESGMPKERFSAEFPKEGPSILRIQQVVRGDSAAYFCASSALSGGPSETQYFGPGTRLLVL.

About this clone: The read ends 3 residues shy of where the CDR3 ends; the end is completed using the germline J gene. The V gene is TRBV29-1, the J gene TRBJ1-2; 8 bases match TRBD1. The CDR3 sequence is 11 residues long. CDR1 is SQVTM, CDR2 ANQGSEA, per germline. V lost 6 bases, J lost 7 bases, and 4 bases stayed unmatched. CDR3: CSVNTGGGYTF. The covered CDR3 bases are TGCAGCGTGAACACAGGGGGTGGC.

Details on this clone: The CDR3 end falls 3 residues outside the read, so it is completed with the germline J gene. This chain joins TRBV5-1 and TRBJ2-7, with 11 bases aligning to TRBD2. CDR1 is SGHRS and CDR2 is YFSETQ in the germline V gene. The V and J ends lost 2 bases and 5 bases, in that order; junction bases with no gene match: 3. The CDR3 runs to 14 residues. The CDR3 bases that were read are TGCGCCAGCAGCTTTAGCGGGGGGGCCGACGAG. It codes for CASSFSGGADE. The CDR3, in full, reads CASSFSGGADEQYF.

Details on this clone: The read ends 3 residues early relative to the CDR3; the germline J gene fills the gap. J is TRBJ2-2 and V is TRBV19; D not certain. CDR1 is LNHDA, CDR2 SQIVND, per germline (reference sequence). This CDR3 region has 13 residues. Deletions cut 6 bases from V and 1 base from J, with 6 bases between. CDR3 bases read: TGTGCCAGTAGAGACAAGAACACCGGGGAG. It is translated as CASRDKNTGE. The full CDR3 protein is CASRDKNTGELFF.

For this clone: The DNA ends 3 residues before the CDR3 does, and the rest of the CDR3 is filled in from the germline J gene. The J gene is TRBJ2-7, the V gene TRBV18, with TRBD2 matching 14 bases. Trimming at V came to 2 bases and at J to 3 bases, leaving 0 bases not matched to a gene. CDR3 length: 15 amino acids. Germline V gene data show CDR1 as KGHSH and CDR2 as LQKENI. CDR3 region: CASSPGTSGGYEQYF. Partial CDR3 DNA: TGTGCCAGCTCACCAGGGACTAGCGGGGGCTACGAG.

Of note for this clone: Coverage ceases 3 residues before the CDR3 finishes, and the germline J gene fills in the end. The chain recombines TRBV10-3 with TRBJ2-3; 8 nucleotides align to TRBD2. Germline V gene sequence: CDR1 ENHRY, CDR2 SYGVKD. The CDR3 runs 13 residues. V shed 6 bases and J 4 bases; nucleotides not matched to a gene: 3. CDR3 DNA, as far as it was read: TGTGCCATCAGAGCGGGGGAGCCAGATACG. Translating gives CAIRAGEPDT. The whole CDR3 is CAIRAGEPDTQYF.

In the case of this clone: The CDR3 goes on 3 residues after the read ends, and that part is filled in from the germline J gene. This chain links TRBV18 with TRBJ2-3; TRBD2 matches at 10 bases. The germline gives CDR1 KGHSH, CDR2 LQKENI. V lost 1 base to trimming and J lost 4 bases; unmatched junction nucleotides: 8. CDR3 length equals 17 residues. The sequenced CDR3 bases are TGTGCCAGCTCACCACAGCCTAGCGGGGGCCCTGCAGATACG. Protein sequence: CASSPQPSGGPADT. The CDR3 in its entirety is CASSPQPSGGPADTQYF. The variable domain in full, completed from reference TRBV18 and TRBJ2-3, reads NAGVMQNPRHLVRRRGQEARLRCSPMKGHSHVYWYRQLPEEGLKFMVYLQKENIIDESGMPKERFSAEFPKEGPSILRIQQVVRGDSAAYFCASSPQPSGGPADTQYFGPGTRLTVL.

As regards this clone: The CDR3 extends 3 residues past the end of the read, so its final part is completed from the germline J gene. This sequence joins TRBV14 and TRBJ2-3; TRBD1 or TRBD2 may be the D gene (5 bases each). Germline V gene lookup returns CDR1 SGHDN and CDR2 FVKESK. The CDR3 has 13 residues. CDR3 sequence: CASSPDGRGAQYF. The sequenced part of the CDR3 DNA is TGTGCCAGCAGCCCCGATGGTAGAGGGGCG. The whole variable domain, filled in from reference TRBV14 and TRBJ2-3, reads EAGVTQFPSHSVIEKGQTVTLRCDPISGHDNLYWYRRVMGKEIKFLLHFVKESKQDESGMPNNRFLAERTGGTYSTLKVQPAELEDSGVYFCASSPDGRGAQYFGPGTRLTVL.

Remarks on this clone: The read ends 3 residues before the CDR3 terminus; that terminus is restored from the germline J gene. V and J are TRBV2 and TRBJ2-3, with 11 bases fitting TRBD2. Germline V lookup: CDR1 SNHLY, CDR2 FYNNEI. The trim removed 7 bases at V and 2 bases at J, leaving 5 bases unmatched. The CDR3 has 15 amino acids. This chain's CDR3 is CASTGTSGYTDTQYF. CDR3 bases read: TGTGCCAGCACTGGGACTAGCGGATACACAGATACG.

With respect to this clone: The read ends 3 residues before the CDR3 terminus; that terminus is restored from the germline J gene. The gene calls are TRBV30 and TRBJ2-7, with D possibly being TRBD2 (5 bases). The length of the CDR3 is 13 residues. V was cut by 2 bases and J by 0 bases, with 8 bases left in between. Germline V lookup: CDR1 GTSNPN, CDR2 SVGIG (reference sequence). This CDR3 reads CAWSHGDSYEQYF. The CDR3 DNA, read in part, is TGTGCCTGGAGTCACGGGGACTCCTACGAG.

Regarding this clone: The sequence runs out 3 residues before the end of the CDR3; the remainder is reconstructed from the germline J gene. The J gene is TRBJ2-5, the V gene TRBV13; TRBD2 aligns across 7 bases. With 6 bases clipped from V and 3 bases from J, the junction kept 7 bases outside the gene matches. This CDR3 has 14 residues. In germline, CDR1 is PRHDT, CDR2 FYEKMQ (reference sequence). This chain's CDR3 is CASSARGDEETQYF. The sequenced CDR3 bases are TGTGCCAGCAGTGCTCGGGGGGATGAAGAGACC.

As concerns this clone: The observed sequence ends 3 residues before the CDR3 terminus, with the missing tail filled in from the germline J gene. The chain uses TRBV6-1 and TRBJ1-2; possibly TRBD1 for D (6 bases). Germline assignment: CDR1 MNHNS and CDR2 SASEGT. There are 15 residues in the CDR3. V was clipped by 1 base and J by 4 bases, with 13 bases between them. The part of the CDR3 DNA that was read is TGTGCCAGCAGTGAAGACACTGGACAGACCTATGGC. Protein: CASSEDTGQTYG. The whole CDR3 protein is CASSEDTGQTYGYTF.

With regard to this clone: The sequence runs out 3 residues before the end of the CDR3; the remainder is reconstructed from the germline J gene. The J gene is TRBJ1-1, the V gene TRBV30; D is uncertain. The CDR3 is made up of 10 amino acids. The germline V and J ends were trimmed by 5 bases and 5 bases, with 6 bases remaining between them. Germline V gene data show CDR1 as GTSNPN and CDR2 as SVGIG (reference sequence). The CDR3 protein is CAWGRTEAFF. CDR3 DNA, as far as it was read: TGTGCCTGGGGTCGGACTGAA. Combining the CDR3 with reference TRBV30 and TRBJ1-1 gives the whole variable domain SQTIHQWPATLVQPVGSPLSLECTVEGTSNPNLYWYRQAAGRGLQLLFYSVGIGQISSEVPQNLSASRPQDRQFILSSKKLLLSDSGFYLCAWGRTEAFFGQGTRLTVV.

In the case of this clone: From the germline J gene comes the end of the CDR3, since the read stops 3 residues before it. This chain connects TRBV6-1 to TRBJ2-3, with 8 bases fitting TRBD2. The CDR3 covers 19 residues. V shed 1 base and J 0 bases; nucleotides not matched to a gene: 12. CDR1 and CDR2 (germline): MNHNS, SASEGT. CDR3 loop: CASSEVMGSGAPSTDTQYF. Incomplete CDR3 DNA: TGTGCCAGCAGTGAAGTCATGGGTAGCGGGGCCCCTAGCACAGATACG.

The sequenced CDR3 bases are TGTGCCAGCAGTGACCCCGGGACAGGGGGGGATGGC. It specifies CASSDPGTGGDG. The full-length CDR3 reads as CASSDPGTGGDGYTF. V gene TRBV25-1 combines with J gene TRBJ1-2; 11 nucleotides align to TRBD1. The read terminates 3 residues before the CDR3 end, so the remaining end is supplied by the germline J gene. CDR3 length equals 15 residues. From germline, CDR1 is MGHDK and CDR2 SYGVNS. The V and J ends lost 3 bases and 6 bases, in that order; junction bases with no gene match: 6.